Listed here are 17 T cell receptor beta chains from one sample, sequenced in a study of Graves' ophthalmopathy and Graves' hyperthyroidism. The TCR beta CDR3 regions underwent amplification from RNA transcripts. In the first round, RT-PCR was carried out with HTBI primers, and a multiplex PCR formed the second round. TCRdb analysed the multiplex PCR reads with MiXCR anew, one entry per CDR3 protein. Of around 1,200,000 distinct CDR3 sequences listed, about 36% are singletons. Sequencing input: peripheral blood or thyroid tissue (not recorded which). All receptors come from an adult man with Graves' hyperthyroidism.

Only a few counts were recorded for this clonotype. J is TRBJ1-2 and V is TRBV12-3 or TRBV12-4; D unclear. This CDR3 region has 11 residues. The V end was cut by 6 bases, the J end by 8 bases, with 10 bases between. The CDR3 loop reads CASSAGRGYTF. CDR3 bases: TGTGCCAGCAGCGCCGGTAGAGGCTACACCTTC.

Only one count was recorded for this clonotype. This may arise from a read error, as a much more abundant clone is one base away. The chain carries TRBV7-2 and TRBJ1-1; D not resolved. Germline CDR1 reads SGHTA; CDR2 reads FQGNSA. This CDR3 has 12 amino acids. V shed 8 bases and J shed 10 bases, with 17 bases lying between them. The CDR3 sequence: CASAGRISGAFF. In DNA form, the CDR3 reads TGTGCCAGCGCGGGCAGGATCTCTGGAGCTTTCTTT.

The rearrangement uses TRBV20-1 and TRBJ2-7; D may be TRBD2 (6 bases). This CDR3 is built from 15 residues. Per the germline V gene, CDR1 is DFQATT and CDR2 is SNEGSKA (reference sequence). V was pared by 0 bases and J by 5 bases, with 17 bases between. CDR3 in DNA: TGCAGTGCTAGAGATTTCAGGGAGGCTGGCCACGAGCAGTACTTC. It specifies CSARDFREAGHEQYF.

The chain couples TRBV10-2 to TRBJ2-7; 13 positions match TRBD2. V dropped 4 bases and J dropped 5; count of bases not matched to a gene: 8. The CDR3 sequence is 16 residues long. Germline assignment: CDR1 WSHSY and CDR2 SAAADI. As DNA, the CDR3 is TGCGCCAGCAGTGCCGGACTAGCGGGAGCGGGCAACGAGCAGTACTTC. Its protein product is CASSAGLAGAGNEQYF.

At least ten counts were recorded for this clonotype. A junction end diverges from the germline sequence, so it may reflect a read error. The gene calls are TRBV11-2 and TRBJ2-7; D is unclear. The CDR3 loop spans 13 amino acids. The V gene's germline CDR1 is SGHAT and CDR2 FQNNGV. The CDR3 protein is CASSFSDIHPESF. Here the CDR3 DNA reads TGTGCCAGCAGCTTCAGCGATATACACCCAGAGTCCTTC.

At least ten counts were recorded for this clonotype. This sequence joins TRBV5-1 and TRBJ1-6; 10 positions agree with TRBD1. The V and J ends lost 0 bases and 8 bases, in that order; junction bases with no gene match: 2. This CDR3 spans 15 amino acids. The germline CDR1 and CDR2 sequences are SGHRS and YFSETQ. For the CDR3, the DNA is TGCGCCAGCAGCTTGGGACAGGGGGCATATTCACCCCTCCACTTT. It yields the protein CASSLGQGAYSPLHF.

CDR3 region: CASSPKGTPYEQYF. The CDR3 DNA is TGCGCCAGCAGCCCGAAGGGGACCCCCTACGAGCAGTACTTC. The V gene is TRBV5-1, the J gene TRBJ2-7; the D call may be TRBD1 or TRBD2 (5 bases each). The V gene's germline CDR1 is SGHRS and CDR2 YFSETQ. Trimming removed 4 bases at V and 2 bases at J, with 13 bases between. The CDR3 contains 14 residues.

The V call is TRBV11-1, the J call TRBJ1-1; D is ambiguous. The CDR3 is 15 residues long. Germline assignment: CDR1 SGHAT and CDR2 FQDESV (reference sequence). V was shortened by 5 bases and J by 1 base, with 14 bases between the two germline ends. CDR3: CASSEEWIWNTEAFF. The CDR3 bases are TGTGCCAGCAGCGAAGAGTGGATCTGGAACACTGAAGCTTTCTTT.

This clonotype was observed many times. The chain couples TRBV10-3 to TRBJ2-7; TRBD1 is a possible D gene (6 bases). The germline V gene encodes CDR1 ENHRY and CDR2 SYGVKD. This CDR3 comprises 13 residues. Between the trimmed V and J ends, which lost 7 bases and 1 base, there was a span of 11 bases. CDR3 bases: TGTGCCATCAAGGGGGATTTGTCCTACGAGCAGTACTTC. Residues: CAIKGDLSYEQYF.

The rearrangement joins TRBV7-9 to TRBJ2-2; the match to TRBD2 covers 8 bases. CDR1 and CDR2 (germline): SEHNR, FQNEAQ (reference sequence). Trimming removed 5 bases from V and 5 bases from J; junction bases left unmatched: 13. The CDR3 contains 17 residues. In DNA form, the CDR3 reads TGTGCCAGCAGCCACACAGCGGGAGCGGATTTGACCGGGGAGCTGTTTTTT. Translating gives CASSHTAGADLTGELFF.

The sample holds many counts of this clonotype. The gene calls are TRBV11-2 and TRBJ2-7; 12 nucleotides agree with TRBD2. V trimming: 7 bases; J trimming: 0 bases; junction bases outside the gene matches: 4. The CDR3 consists of 15 residues. Germline loops: CDR1 SGHAT, CDR2 FQNNGV. The CDR3 coding sequence is TGTGCCAGCACCTCTAGCGGGGGGGTCTCCTACGAGCAGTACTTC. This codes for CASTSSGGVSYEQYF.

Ten or more counts support this clonotype. This chain links TRBV19 with TRBJ1-1; the D gene is possibly TRBD1 (6 bases). CDR3 length: 14 residues. V was trimmed by 3 bases and J by 0 bases, leaving 8 bases between them. Germline CDR1 is LNHDA and CDR2 is SQIVND (reference sequence). The CDR3 nucleotides are TGTGCCAGTAGTATCAGGGGTCTGAACACTGAAGCTTTCTTT. Translation: CASSIRGLNTEAFF.

This clonotype was counted ten times or more. The DNA for the CDR3 is TGCGCCAGCAGCACGGGCAGGGACCTTAGGGGGAATGAAGCTTTCTTT. Translated: CASSTGRDLRGNEAFF. The gene calls are TRBV5-1 and TRBJ1-1; tentatively, D is TRBD1 (6 bases). The CDR3 covers 16 residues. Deletions cut 4 bases from V and 7 bases from J, with 23 bases between. The germline V gene encodes CDR1 SGHRS and CDR2 YFSETQ. The variable domain in full, with the rest retrieved from reference TRBV5-1 and TRBJ1-1, is KAGVTQTPRYLIKTRGQQVTLSCSPISGHRSVSWYQQTPGQGLQFLFEYFSETQRNKGNFPGRFSGRQFSNSRSEMNVSTLELGDSALYLCASSTGRDLRGNEAFFGQGTRLTVV.

This clonotype has at least ten counts. The chain couples TRBV20-1 to TRBJ1-5; maybe TRBD1 (5 bases). The CDR3 totals 14 residues. Trimming left V 4 bases short and J 5 bases short, with 15 bases between. The germline gives CDR1 DFQATT, CDR2 SNEGSKA (reference sequence). Here the CDR3 reads CSATPGDLDQPQHF. In nucleotides, the CDR3 is TGCAGTGCTACGCCCGGGGACCTGGATCAGCCCCAGCATTTT.

At least ten counts were recorded for this clonotype. V gene TRBV15 combines with J gene TRBJ2-2, with 10 bases lining up with TRBD1. Germline V gives CDR1 LNHNV, CDR2 YYDKDF (reference sequence). The CDR3 has 16 residues. The ends lost 4 bases at V and 4 bases at J; junction bases unmatched: 6. CDR3 sequence reads: CATSTRQGAFTGELFF. The CDR3 DNA reads as TGTGCCACCAGCACCCGACAGGGGGCGTTCACCGGGGAGCTGTTTTTT.

In regard to this clonotype: This may arise from a read error, as a much more abundant clone is one base away. The chain carries TRBV9 and TRBJ2-7; unclear D gene. Germline V gene sequence: CDR1 SGDLS, CDR2 YYNGEE. This CDR3 region has 15 residues. Trimming removed 3 bases at V and 1 base at J, with 14 bases between. The CDR3 nucleotides are TGTGCCAGCAGCGCCGCCGGCCCCTTATCCTACGAGCAGTACTTC. It is translated as CASSAAGPLSYEQYF.

This clonotype was observed a few times. The V and J genes are TRBV6-5 and TRBJ1-2; D unclear. Germline CDR1 and CDR2: MNHEY and SVGAGI. Trimming removed 8 bases from V and 6 bases from J, with 16 bases in between. This CDR3 has 13 residues. CDR3 sequence (DNA): TGTGCCAGCTACTCTTACGGAAGGGATGGCTACACCTTC. This translates into CASYSYGRDGYTF.